This entry concerns a single TCR beta chain. This sample stems from a study of blood T cell repertoires in COVID-19. Study details: From the United States, Italy and Spain came samples of acute and convalescent COVID-19. Sample material is recorded as cDNA or gDNA derived from T cells, B-cell-depleted T cells, or PBMCs.

Authors' methods: Amplified reference gene primers provided the basis for estimating nucleated cell counts. The assay was immunoSEQ multiplex PCR, and TCRdb's table has in-frame clones only and misses some. V and J calls and clone size are given by that table; D and trimming were obtained from the DNA. The table records approximately 290,000 clones, under 85% of them present only once. One Seattle source followed patients from active infection through their disease course. The CDR3 is made up of 14 amino acids. The germline CDR1 and CDR2 sequences are LNHDA and SQIVND (reference sequence). V was pared by 5 bases and J by 5 bases, with 6 bases of the junction left unmatched.

This chain uses TRBV19 with TRBJ1-2, with 9 bases fitting TRBD1. This clonotype originated in a human donor with COVID-19, enrolled during active disease. The donor label of this sample is uncertain. Sequences were obtained from peripheral blood. This chain's CDR3 is CASSPQTGGYGYTF. The CDR3 coding sequence is TGTGCCAGTAGTCCCCAGACAGGGGGATATGGCTACACCTTC. The full variable domain, completed using reference TRBV19 and TRBJ1-2, is DGGITQSPKYLFRKEGQNVTLSCEQNLNHDAMYWYRQDPGQGLRLIYYSQIVNDFQKGDIAEGYSVSREKKESFPLTVTSAQKNPTAFYLCASSPQTGGYGYTFGSGTRLTVV.